This TCR beta chain derives from a study of Graves' ophthalmopathy and Graves' hyperthyroidism. RNA transcripts were the template, and TCR beta CDR3 regions were amplified from them. The first-round RT-PCR employed HTBI primers together with the Qiagen OneStep RT-PCR kit. A multiplex PCR was then performed as the second round. TCRdb fed the multiplex PCR reads into MiXCR, producing one record per CDR3 protein. The sample includes more than 550,000 distinct CDR3 sequences, approximately 39% seen only once; the top ten take roughly 3.5%. Germline V gene sequence: CDR1 SGHAT, CDR2 FQNNGV. V trimming: 1 base; J trimming: 7 bases; junction bases outside the gene matches: 5. The CDR3 totals 14 residues.

Sequencing used peripheral blood. The J gene is TRBJ1-2, the V gene TRBV11-2; 8 nucleotides match TRBD1. This TCR came from an adult man with Graves' ophthalmopathy. CDR3 sequence reads: CASSLVSTGGGYTF. CDR3 bases: TGTGCCAGCAGCTTAGTATCTACAGGGGGTGGCTACACCTTC.